A selection of T cell receptor beta chains follows, all from one sample in a study of T cell responses to AZD1222 COVID-19 vaccine. Profiled with immunoSEQ multiplex PCR; TCRdb holds only in-frame clones, not every one. The data show over 120,000 clones, 92% seen once. The sequencing used peripheral blood, collected on day 0 of AZD1222 vaccination. These receptors came from an adult in good health. CDR3s include the opening cysteine and the closing phenylalanine or tryptophan. D genes are given only for firm matches. A row's size may be missing; if present it is once, few, many or a size class.

>TRBJ2-7|-|TRBV12-3/TRBV12-4|-
CASSWGTTYEQYF
TGTGCCAGCAGTTGGGGCACCACCTACGAGCAGTACTTC
>TRBJ1-1|-|TRBV5-4|-
CASSLEPGFNTEAFF
TGTGCCAGCAGCTTAGAACCAGGGTTTAACACTGAAGCTTTCTTT
>TRBJ2-3|-|TRBV5-6|-
CASSANQGRTDTQYF
TGTGCCAGCAGCGCAAACCAGGGGCGGACAGATACGCAGTATTTT
>TRBJ2-6|-|TRBV5-1|-
CASSSGTAGANVLTF
TGCGCCAGCAGCTCCGGGACGGCTGGGGCCAACGTCCTGACTTTC
>TRBJ1-1|-|TRBV5-8|-
CASSLGRESARTTSEAFF
TGTGCCAGCAGCTTGGGCCGGGAGTCAGCCAGAACCACTTCGGAAGCTTTCTTT
>TRBJ2-6|-|TRBV5-8|-
CASSLGSSGANVLTF
TGTGCCAGCAGTCTGGGGTCGTCTGGGGCCAACGTCCTGACTTTC
>TRBJ2-2|-|TRBV28|-
CASSLALLSGELFF
TGTGCCAGCAGTTTAGCTCTTCTCTCCGGGGAGCTGTTTTTT
>TRBJ1-1|-|TRBV13|-
CASRTAGAGGYTEAFF
TGTGCCAGCAGAACGGCGGGCGCAGGAGGGTACACTGAAGCTTTCTTT
>TRBJ2-6|TRBD1|TRBV19|-
CASIRDRGSGANVLTF
TGTGCCAGTATACGGGACAGGGGTTCTGGGGCCAACGTCCTGACTTTC
>TRBJ2-7|-|TRBV25-1|few
CASSAGPHEQYF
TGTGCCAGCAGTGCGGGGCCCCACGAGCAGTACTTC
>TRBJ1-2|-|TRBV7-2|once
CASSLRVSYTYGYTF
TGTGCCAGCAGCTTACGGGTCAGCTATACCTATGGCTACACCTTC
>TRBJ2-5|TRBD1|TRBV6-5|-
CASSFRDRGIQETQYF
TGTGCCAGCAGTTTTCGGGACAGGGGGATCCAAGAGACCCAGTACTTC
>TRBJ1-5|TRBD1|TRBV11-2|-
CASSLGTGSYSNQPQHF
TGTGCCAGCAGCTTAGGGACAGGAAGTTATAGCAATCAGCCCCAGCATTTT
>TRBJ2-5|-|TRBV4-1|few
CASSQAARERETQYF
TGCGCCAGCAGCCAAGCAGCCAGGGAGAGAGAGACCCAGTACTTC
>TRBJ2-7|-|TRBV15|few
CARARIGEQYF
TGTGCCAGGGCCAGGATAGGCGAGCAGTACTTC
>TRBJ2-1|-|TRBV14|-
CASSQDHSRVLSSYNEQFF
TGTGCCAGCAGCCAGGACCACTCTAGGGTATTAAGCTCCTACAATGAGCAGTTCTTC
>TRBJ2-1|TRBD2|TRBV10-1|-
CASSARLAGVTEQFF
TGCGCCAGCAGTGCCCGACTAGCGGGAGTGACTGAGCAGTTCTTC
>TRBJ1-5|-|TRBV6-2/TRBV6-3|-
CASSYTFYSGGSNQPQHF
TGTGCCAGCAGTTACACCTTTTATTCCGGGGGCAGCAATCAGCCCCAGCATTTT
>TRBJ1-4|-|TRBV5-6|-
CASRRGTQTSNEKLFF
TGTGCCAGCAGGCGGGGGACACAGACTTCTAATGAAAAACTGTTTTTT
>TRBJ2-2|-|TRBV28|-
CASTINTGELFF
TGTGCCAGCACCATAAACACCGGGGAGCTGTTTTTT
>TRBJ2-7|-|TRBV10-3|-
CAISPGTHYEQYF
TGTGCCATCAGCCCGGGTACACACTACGAGCAGTACTTC
>TRBJ1-1|-|TRBV19|-
CASNTGRMNTEAFF
TGTGCCAGTAACACGGGACGGATGAACACTGAAGCTTTCTTT
>TRBJ2-3|TRBD2|TRBV6-2/TRBV6-3|-
CASSTLARSTDTQYF
TGTGCCAGCAGTACACTAGCGCGGAGCACAGATACGCAGTATTTT
>TRBJ1-1|-|TRBV5-1|-
CASSFQGGVLDTEAFF
TGCGCCAGCAGCTTTCAGGGAGGTGTTCTTGACACTGAAGCTTTCTTT
>TRBJ2-6|-|TRBV28|-
CASSLGRLSGANVLTF
TGTGCCAGCAGTTTAGGGCGCCTCTCTGGGGCCAACGTCCTGACTTTC
>TRBJ1-4|-|TRBV7-3|-
CASSLGPNEKLFF
TGTGCCAGCAGCTTGGGTCCGAATGAAAAACTGTTTTTT
>TRBJ2-7|TRBD2|TRBV13|-
CASSFGGVNEQYF
TGTGCCAGCAGCTTCGGGGGGGTGAACGAGCAGTACTTC
>TRBJ1-2|TRBD1|TRBV28|-
CASLTGGSSYTF
TGTGCCAGCCTGACAGGGGGAAGTAGCTACACCTTC
>TRBJ2-1|TRBD2|TRBV11-2|-
CASRRLAEAVEQFF
TGTGCCAGCAGAAGACTAGCGGAGGCGGTTGAGCAGTTCTTC